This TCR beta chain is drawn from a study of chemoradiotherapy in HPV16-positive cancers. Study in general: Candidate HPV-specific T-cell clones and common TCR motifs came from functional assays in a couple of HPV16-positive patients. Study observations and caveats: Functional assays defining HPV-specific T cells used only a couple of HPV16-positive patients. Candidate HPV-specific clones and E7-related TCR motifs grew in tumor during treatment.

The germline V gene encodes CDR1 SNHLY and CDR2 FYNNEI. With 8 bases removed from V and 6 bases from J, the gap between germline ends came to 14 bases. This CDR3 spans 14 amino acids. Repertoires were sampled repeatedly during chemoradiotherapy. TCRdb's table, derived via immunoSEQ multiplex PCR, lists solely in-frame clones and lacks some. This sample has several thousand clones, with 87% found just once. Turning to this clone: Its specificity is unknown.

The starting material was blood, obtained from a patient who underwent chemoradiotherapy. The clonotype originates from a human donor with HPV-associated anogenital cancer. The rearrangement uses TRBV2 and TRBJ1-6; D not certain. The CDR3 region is CASCRLNSNSPLHF. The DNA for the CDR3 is TGTGCCAGCTGCCGACTTAACTCTAATTCACCCCTCCACTTT.